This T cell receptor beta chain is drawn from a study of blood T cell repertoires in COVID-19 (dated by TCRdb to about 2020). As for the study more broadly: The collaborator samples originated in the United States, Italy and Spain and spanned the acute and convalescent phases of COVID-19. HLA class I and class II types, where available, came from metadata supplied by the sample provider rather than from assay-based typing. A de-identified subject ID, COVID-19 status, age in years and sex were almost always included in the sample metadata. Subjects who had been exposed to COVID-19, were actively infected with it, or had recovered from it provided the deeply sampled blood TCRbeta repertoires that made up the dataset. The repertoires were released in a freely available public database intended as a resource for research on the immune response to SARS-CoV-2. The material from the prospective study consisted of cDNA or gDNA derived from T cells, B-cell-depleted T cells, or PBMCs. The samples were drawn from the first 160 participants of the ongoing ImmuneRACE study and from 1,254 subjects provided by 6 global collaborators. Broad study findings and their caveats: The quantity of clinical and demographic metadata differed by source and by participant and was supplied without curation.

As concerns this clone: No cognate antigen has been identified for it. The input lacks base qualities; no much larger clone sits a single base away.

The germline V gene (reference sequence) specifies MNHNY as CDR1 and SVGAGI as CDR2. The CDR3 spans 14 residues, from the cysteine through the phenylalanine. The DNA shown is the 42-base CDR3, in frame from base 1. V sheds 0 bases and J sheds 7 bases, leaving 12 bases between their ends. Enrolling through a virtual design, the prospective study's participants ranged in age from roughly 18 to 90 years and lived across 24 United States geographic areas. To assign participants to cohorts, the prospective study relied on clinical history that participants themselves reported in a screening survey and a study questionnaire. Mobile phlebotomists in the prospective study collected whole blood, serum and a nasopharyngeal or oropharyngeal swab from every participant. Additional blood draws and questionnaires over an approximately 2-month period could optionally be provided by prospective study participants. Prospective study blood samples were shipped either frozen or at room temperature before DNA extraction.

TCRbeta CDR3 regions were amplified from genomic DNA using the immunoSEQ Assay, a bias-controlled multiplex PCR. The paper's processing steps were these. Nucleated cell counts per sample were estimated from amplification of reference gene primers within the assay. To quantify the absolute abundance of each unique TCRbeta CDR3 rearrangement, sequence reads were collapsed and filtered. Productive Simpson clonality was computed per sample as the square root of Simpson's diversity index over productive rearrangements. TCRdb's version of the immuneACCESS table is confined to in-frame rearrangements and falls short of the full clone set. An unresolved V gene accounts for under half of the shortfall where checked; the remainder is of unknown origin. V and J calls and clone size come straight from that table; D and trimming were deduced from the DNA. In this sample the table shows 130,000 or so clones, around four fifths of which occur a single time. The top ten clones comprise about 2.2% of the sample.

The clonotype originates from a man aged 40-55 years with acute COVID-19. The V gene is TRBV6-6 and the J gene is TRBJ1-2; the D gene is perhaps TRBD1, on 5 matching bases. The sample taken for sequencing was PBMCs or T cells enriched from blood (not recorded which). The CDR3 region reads CASSYSETASGYTF. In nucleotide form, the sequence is TGTGCCAGCAGTTACTCCGAGACAGCGAGTGGCTACACCTTC.